The next 25 T cell receptor beta chains were all read from a single sample in a study of cytomegalovirus exposure and HLA in healthy donors. PCR used 60 Vbeta primers and 13 Jbeta primers. Sequencing used immunoSEQ multiplex PCR; TCRdb keeps in-frame clones, though not all of them. Here the sample spans about 38,000 clones, 55% to 75% being singletons. Input material: PBMCs. These TCRs come from a man aged 45-65 years in good health and CMV-seropositive.

The genes are TRBV7-9 and TRBJ2-7; 9 nucleotides agree with TRBD1. CDR1 and CDR2 (germline): SEHNR, FQNEAQ (reference sequence). CDR3 length: 15 amino acids. Unmatched junction bases numbered 6, after V lost 5 bases and J lost 1 base. DNA for the CDR3: TGTGCCAGCAGCCCCCTGGGGACAGGGTCCTACGAGCAGTACTTC. Its protein product is CASSPLGTGSYEQYF.

V gene TRBV11-2 combines with J gene TRBJ2-7; D ambiguous. This CDR3 region has 14 residues. From germline, CDR1 is SGHAT and CDR2 FQNNGV. Trimming left V 2 bases short and J 0 bases short, with 8 bases between. CDR3 in amino acids: CASSLLWSSYEQYF. CDR3 coding DNA: TGTGCCAGCAGCTTACTGTGGAGCTCCTACGAGCAGTACTTC.

The V gene is TRBV6-5, the J gene TRBJ2-5; D may be TRBD1 (5 bases). Trimming shortened V by 2 bases and J by 7 bases, and 14 bases separated the two germline ends. Germline loops: CDR1 MNHEY, CDR2 SVGAGI. CDR3 length: 14 residues. The chain's CDR3 is CASSYETVQGTQYF. The CDR3, as DNA: TGTGCCAGCAGTTACGAGACGGTCCAGGGGACCCAGTACTTC.

The chain employs TRBV2 and TRBJ2-5, with 7 bases identical to TRBD2. The end of the DNA aligns better with TRBJ2-7, so the J call may be wrong. This CDR3 spans 13 amino acids. Germline values: CDR1 SNHLY, CDR2 FYNNEI. In DNA form, the CDR3 reads TGTGCCAGCAGGCTCCGCGGGGGCTACGAGCAGTACTTC. Its translation: CASRLRGGYEQYF.

This clone was seen a few times. This chain uses TRBV7-9 with TRBJ1-1; a possible D gene is TRBD1 (5 bases). The germline gives CDR1 SEHNR, CDR2 FQNEAQ (reference sequence). The V and J ends lost 5 bases and 5 bases respectively, with 9 bases between them. CDR3 length: 12 amino acids. The CDR3 spells CASSTQGTEAFF. For the CDR3, the DNA is TGTGCCAGCAGCACGCAGGGTACTGAAGCTTTCTTT.

The V call is TRBV5-1, the J call TRBJ1-6, with D possibly matching TRBD1 (6 bases). The germline gives CDR1 SGHRS, CDR2 YFSETQ. This CDR3 spans 15 amino acids. V lost 2 bases and J lost 5, with 11 bases in between. This CDR3 reads CASSFGRQDNSPLHF. The CDR3 DNA reads as TGCGCCAGCAGCTTTGGCCGACAGGATAATTCACCCCTCCACTTT. The full variable domain, its missing parts supplied by reference TRBV5-1 and TRBJ1-6, is KAGVTQTPRYLIKTRGQQVTLSCSPISGHRSVSWYQQTPGQGLQFLFEYFSETQRNKGNFPGRFSGRQFSNSRSEMNVSTLELGDSALYLCASSFGRQDNSPLHFGNGTRLTVT.

A few counts support this clone. The chain employs TRBV5-6 and TRBJ2-7; TRBD1 is a possible D gene (5 bases). The CDR3 runs 16 residues. V lost 2 bases, J lost 0 bases, and 15 bases lay in between. The germline gives CDR1 SGHDT, CDR2 YYEEEE. CDR3 amino acids: CASSLSRLQGSYEQYF. The CDR3 DNA is TGTGCCAGCAGCTTAAGTCGGCTCCAGGGCTCCTACGAGCAGTACTTC.

The chain links TRBV5-1 to TRBJ1-4, with D perhaps TRBD1 (6 bases). The V end lost 0 bases, the J end lost 5 bases, and 8 bases lay between the germline ends. The CDR3 consists of 14 residues. CDR1 is SGHRS and CDR2 is YFSETQ in the germline V gene. CDR3 bases: TGCGCCAGCAGCTTGGGACAGGCGAATGAAAAACTGTTTTTT. Residues: CASSLGQANEKLFF.

The chain is built from TRBV29-1 and TRBJ2-1; 10 nucleotides match TRBD2. V lost 7 bases to trimming and J lost 3 bases; unmatched junction nucleotides: 6. The CDR3 has 14 residues. Germline loops: CDR1 SQVTM, CDR2 ANQGSEA. CDR3 sequence reads: CSETSGGGYNEQFF. The CDR3 DNA follows: TGCAGCGAGACGAGCGGGGGGGGCTACAATGAGCAGTTCTTC.

This chain links TRBV7-7 with TRBJ2-1; TRBD1 aligns across 7 bases. With V trimmed by 3 bases and J by 6 bases, 2 bases remained unmatched. Germline V CDR1 and CDR2: SSHAT, FNYEAQ (reference sequence). The CDR3 consists of 13 residues. As DNA, the CDR3 is TGTGCCAGCAGCTTGGGACAGATCAATGAGCAGTTCTTC. Amino acid sequence: CASSLGQINEQFF.

The gene calls are TRBV28 and TRBJ2-3; 9 bases agree with TRBD2. The junction had 6 bases not matched to a gene; V was cut back by 3 bases and J by 5 bases. CDR3 length: 15 amino acids. Germline CDR1 reads MDHEN; CDR2 reads SYDVKM. CDR3 bases: TGTGCCAGCAGTTTTGGGGGCGGGAGGGGAGATACGCAGTATTTT. Its protein product is CASSFGGGRGDTQYF.

The chain recombines TRBV6-5 with TRBJ2-3; no definite D call. This CDR3 is 13 amino acids long. Germline CDR1 reads MNHEY; CDR2 reads SVGAGI. V was pared by 8 bases and J by 0 bases, with 9 bases between. Here the CDR3 reads CASRFRSTDTQYF. The DNA of the CDR3 is TGTGCCAGCCGTTTCCGTAGCACAGATACGCAGTATTTT.

J is TRBJ2-5 and V is TRBV7-6, with D possibly being TRBD2 (5 bases). The CDR3 spans 13 residues. Germline V gene data show CDR1 as SGHVS and CDR2 as FNYEAQ. Trimming left V 5 bases short and J 1 base short, with 8 bases between. The CDR3 region has the DNA TGTGCCAGCAGCGCTAGCCCCCAAGAGACCCAGTACTTC. It is translated as CASSASPQETQYF.

The chain carries TRBV30 and TRBJ1-1, with TRBD1 matching 7 bases. From germline, CDR1 is GTSNPN and CDR2 SVGIG (reference sequence). The ends lost 4 bases at V and 6 bases at J; junction bases unmatched: 11. The CDR3 has 14 residues. The CDR3 DNA follows: TGTGCCTGGAATATTGGGCAGGGGGGTTCTGAAGCTTTCTTT. Its protein is CAWNIGQGGSEAFF.

The chain combines TRBV7-9 with TRBJ2-2; D is unclear. Deletions cut 1 base from V and 3 bases from J, with 6 bases between. In germline, CDR1 is SEHNR, CDR2 FQNEAQ (reference sequence). The CDR3 covers 14 residues. The CDR3 DNA reads as TGTGCCAGCAGCTTAGTACTGCACACCGGGGAGCTGTTTTTT. Amino acid sequence: CASSLVLHTGELFF.

The chain uses TRBV10-3 and TRBJ2-3, with 10 positions matching TRBD2. Trimming removed 0 bases from V and 4 bases from J; junction bases left unmatched: 4. The germline CDR1 and CDR2 sequences are ENHRY and SYGVKD. The CDR3 has 16 residues. The CDR3 region is CAISESTSGAADTQYF. The CDR3 bases are TGTGCCATCAGTGAGTCCACTAGCGGGGCGGCAGATACGCAGTATTTT.

J is TRBJ2-5 and V is TRBV5-1; 8 bases are shared with TRBD1. The CDR3 contains 15 residues. Germline values: CDR1 SGHRS, CDR2 YFSETQ. J was trimmed by 2 bases and V by 0 bases; bases with no gene match: 3. CDR3 protein: CASSLAGQGQETQYF. In nucleotides, the CDR3 is TGCGCCAGCAGCTTGGCCGGACAGGGTCAAGAGACCCAGTACTTC.

J is TRBJ1-5 and V is TRBV30; no clear D gene. Trimming took off 0 bases at V and 4 bases at J, with 7 bases between the two ends. The CDR3 is 13 amino acids. Germline V CDR1 and CDR2: GTSNPN, SVGIG (reference sequence). The CDR3 here is CAWSVSPNQPQHF. The CDR3 coding sequence is TGTGCCTGGAGTGTATCCCCGAATCAGCCCCAGCATTTT.

V usage is TRBV10-3 and J usage is TRBJ2-3; no clear D gene. There are 14 residues in the CDR3. Trimming removed 0 bases from V and 6 bases from J, with 10 bases in between. Germline CDR1 ENHRY, CDR2 SYGVKD. In nucleotides, the CDR3 is TGTGCCATCAGTGAGTCTGTCTCACTGGATACGCAGTATTTT. Translation: CAISESVSLDTQYF.

The rearrangement uses TRBV5-8 and TRBJ1-2, with 7 bases aligning to TRBD1. The CDR3 sequence is 14 residues long. V was clipped by 5 bases and J by 5 bases; unmatched bases: 9. The germline gives CDR1 SGHTS, CDR2 YDEGEE. The CDR3 DNA reads TGTGCCAGCAGAAAGACCGGGACAGCTTATGGCTACACCTTC. Translating gives CASRKTGTAYGYTF.

This chain links TRBV19 with TRBJ1-1, with D possibly TRBD1 on 6 matching bases. The ends were cut back, 10 bases at V and 7 bases at J, with 16 bases in the middle. The CDR3 covers 12 residues. Germline values: CDR1 LNHDA, CDR2 SQIVND (reference sequence). CDR3 DNA sequence: TGTGCCATCGGAGACAGGACAAGTGAAGCTTTCTTT. Translating gives CAIGDRTSEAFF.

The genes are TRBV9 and TRBJ2-2, with a tentative D call TRBD1 (5 bases). Germline CDR1 SGDLS, CDR2 YYNGEE. V lost 0 bases, J lost 3 bases, and 12 bases lay in between. The length of the CDR3 is 16 residues. The CDR3 DNA follows: TGTGCCAGCAGCGTAGCGGCAGGGCCCGACACCGGGGAGCTGTTTTTT. Its translation is CASSVAAGPDTGELFF.

The sample holds a few counts of this clone. V and J are TRBV6-1 and TRBJ2-1; 13 positions match TRBD2. The CDR3 consists of 15 residues. The germline V gene encodes CDR1 MNHNS and CDR2 SASEGT. Trimming cost V 7 bases and J 4 bases; bases outside gene matches: 4. The CDR3: CASKPGLAGYNEQFF. CDR3 nucleotides: TGTGCCAGCAAGCCGGGACTAGCGGGATACAATGAGCAGTTCTTC.

V is TRBV7-3 and J is TRBJ2-5, with a weak D call TRBD2 (5 bases). The germline V and J ends were trimmed by 4 bases and 7 bases, with 13 bases remaining between them. The germline CDR1 and CDR2 sequences are SGHTA and FQGTGA. CDR3 size: 13 residues. For the CDR3, the DNA is TGTGCCAGCAGCTATACACCTGAGGGGACCCAGTACTTC. Its protein is CASSYTPEGTQYF. Using reference TRBV7-3 and TRBJ2-5 for the parts outside the CDR3, the full variable domain is GAGVSQTPSNKVTEKGKYVELRCDPISGHTALYWYRQSLGQGPEFLIYFQGTGAADDSGLPNDRFFAVRPEGSVSTLKIQRTERGDSAVYLCASSYTPEGTQYFGPGTRLLVL.

V is TRBV6-5 and J is TRBJ2-7; TRBD1 matches at 9 bases. The CDR3 is 15 amino acids. Germline CDR1 reads MNHEY; CDR2 reads SVGAGI. The V and J ends lost 4 bases and 4 bases, in that order; junction bases with no gene match: 8. CDR3 DNA sequence: TGTGCCAGCAGTTCCGGGACAGGGATTCAGTACGAGCAGTACTTC. Translated, it gives CASSSGTGIQYEQYF.